This entry lists 14 T cell receptor beta chains sequenced from one sample in a study of control samples from healthy donors and cancer patients. The data were produced by immunoSEQ multiplex PCR, yet TCRdb's version contains in-frame clones alone and is incomplete. The data show some 250,000 clones, around 80% seen once. The sample comprised PBMCs. Receptor source: a woman aged 55-69 years with lung cancer.

This chain uses TRBV3-1 (or the pseudogene TRBV3-2) with TRBJ2-5; 7 bases are a match to TRBD2. The CDR3 loop spans 15 amino acids. V was pared by 1 base and J by 4 bases, with 6 bases of the junction left unmatched. Per germline, CDR1 LGHDT and CDR2 YNNKEL (reference sequence). The CDR3 loop is CASSQGGGVGETQYF. The CDR3 DNA follows: TGTGCCAGCAGCCAAGGCGGGGGAGTAGGAGAGACCCAGTACTTC.

V is TRBV19 and J is TRBJ2-2; 8 bases align to TRBD1. The length of the CDR3 is 16 residues. Germline values: CDR1 LNHDA, CDR2 SQIVND (reference sequence). V dropped 5 bases and J dropped 1; count of bases not matched to a gene: 6. CDR3 bases: TGTGCCAGTAGTGTACAGGGGGTTTTGAACACCGGGGAGCTGTTTTTT. It is translated as CASSVQGVLNTGELFF. Based on the CDR3 plus reference TRBV19 and TRBJ2-2, the full variable domain is DGGITQSPKYLFRKEGQNVTLSCEQNLNHDAMYWYRQDPGQGLRLIYYSQIVNDFQKGDIAEGYSVSREKKESFPLTVTSAQKNPTAFYLCASSVQGVLNTGELFFGEGSRLTVL.

In this sample, this clone turned up once. The V gene is TRBV5-1, the J gene TRBJ1-3; 7 nucleotides agree with TRBD1. Germline V gives CDR1 SGHRS, CDR2 YFSETQ. The CDR3 is 18 residues long. Trimming at V came to 4 bases and at J to 0 bases, leaving 13 bases not matched to a gene. CDR3 in amino acids: CASSPGQVFSPSGNTIYF. Written as DNA, the CDR3 is TGCGCCAGCAGCCCCGGACAGGTTTTTTCACCCTCTGGAAACACCATATATTTT.

This chain joins TRBV4-1 and TRBJ2-2, with D perhaps given as TRBD1 or TRBD2 (6 bases each). The CDR3 is made up of 15 amino acids. Per germline, CDR1 MGHRA and CDR2 YSYEKL. V was cut by 6 bases and J by 4 bases, with 15 bases left in between. This CDR3 is CASSSRGQGTGELFF. CDR3 nucleotide sequence: TGCGCCAGCAGTTCCCGGGGGCAAGGCACCGGGGAGCTGTTTTTT.

The chain employs TRBV5-1 and TRBJ1-5; D not certain. V lost 4 bases and J lost 6, with 11 bases in between. The CDR3 contains 13 residues. The germline V gene has CDR1 SGHRS and CDR2 YFSETQ. The CDR3 nucleotides are TGCGCCAGCAGCCGGGGAGCGGGTCAGCCCCAGCATTTT. This codes for CASSRGAGQPQHF.

This clone was counted between two and nine times. The V gene is TRBV19, the J gene TRBJ1-1; a possible D gene is TRBD1 (6 bases). The CDR3 contains 14 residues. The germline V and J ends were trimmed by 4 bases and 6 bases, with 15 bases remaining between them. CDR1 is LNHDA, CDR2 SQIVND, per germline (reference sequence). The DNA for the CDR3 is TGTGCCAGTAGTAGCATAGGGGGGCCGGCTGAAGCTTTCTTT. Its protein product is CASSSIGGPAEAFF.

The chain employs TRBV11-2 and TRBJ2-7, with 9 nucleotides matching TRBD2. This CDR3 is built from 18 residues. Trimming at V came to 0 bases and at J to 3 bases, leaving 12 bases not matched to a gene. Germline values: CDR1 SGHAT, CDR2 FQNNGV. The CDR3, as DNA: TGTGCCAGCAGCTTAGAAGTAGTCGGGCTAGCGGGACTCTACGAGCAGTACTTC. Its protein product is CASSLEVVGLAGLYEQYF. The variable domain in full, completed from reference TRBV11-2 and TRBJ2-7, reads EAGVAQSPRYKIIEKRQSVAFWCNPISGHATLYWYQQILGQGPKLLIQFQNNGVVDDSQLPKDRFSAERLKGVDSTLKIQPAKLEDSAVYLCASSLEVVGLAGLYEQYFGPGTRLTVT.

This clone showed up just a few times. The CDR3 sequence is CASSGNGHAEAFF. The DNA of the CDR3 is TGTGCCAGCAGTGGGAATGGGCACGCTGAAGCTTTCTTT. V is TRBV6-2 or TRBV6-3 and J is TRBJ1-1; no reliable D call. This CDR3 has 13 residues. V was shortened by 5 bases and J by 6 bases, with 13 bases between the two germline ends. Germline CDR1 MNHEY, CDR2 SVGEGT.

The V and J genes are TRBV10-3 and TRBJ2-3; D remains ambiguous. V was clipped by 6 bases and J by 0 bases, with 10 bases between them. The CDR3 contains 14 residues. Germline CDR1 and CDR2: ENHRY and SYGVKD. The CDR3 DNA reads TGTGCCATCAGACCCGACATAAGCACAGATACGCAGTATTTT. Its translation is CAIRPDISTDTQYF.

The rearrangement links TRBV5-1 to TRBJ1-5; weak D call: TRBD1 (5 bases). V dropped 0 bases and J dropped 2 bases, with 9 bases sitting between them. Germline CDR1 is SGHRS and CDR2 is YFSETQ. This CDR3 contains 15 residues. Here the CDR3 DNA reads TGCGCCAGCAGCTTGGTGGGGGATGGCAATCAGCCCCAGCATTTT. This sequence encodes CASSLVGDGNQPQHF.

V gene TRBV27 combines with J gene TRBJ1-6; D possibly corresponds to TRBD1 (5 bases). This CDR3 contains 15 residues. Trimming removed 3 bases at V and 2 bases at J, with 8 bases between. The V gene's germline CDR1 is MNHEY and CDR2 SMNVEV (reference sequence). The DNA for the CDR3 is TGTGCCAGCAGTTTGGGGGGAACCTATAATTCACCCCTCCACTTT. Amino acid sequence: CASSLGGTYNSPLHF.

The chain has TRBV27 and TRBJ1-2; weak D call: TRBD1 (5 bases). This CDR3 contains 13 residues. V was cut by 6 bases and J by 4 bases, with 12 bases left in between. Germline V gene lookup returns CDR1 MNHEY and CDR2 SMNVEV (reference sequence). The CDR3 DNA sequence: TGTGCCAGCAGCTTTACAGGCGCCTATGGCTACACCTTC. It translates to CASSFTGAYGYTF.

This chain links TRBV6-5 with TRBJ2-5, with 8 nucleotides matching TRBD1. The V segment lost 7 bases and the J segment 5 bases; nucleotides outside the gene matches: 12. Germline loops: CDR1 MNHEY, CDR2 SVGAGI. The CDR3 covers 15 residues. For the CDR3, the DNA is TGTGCCAGCACTCAGGGGGCTCTCGACGGGGAGACCCAGTACTTC. It specifies CASTQGALDGETQYF.

The V and J genes are TRBV5-6 and TRBJ2-7, with D perhaps matching TRBD1 (6 bases). The V end lost 6 bases, the J end lost 3 bases, and 28 bases lay between the germline ends. The germline V gene has CDR1 SGHDT and CDR2 YYEEEE. This CDR3 comprises 18 residues. CDR3 loop: CASTTRGRLYTGVYEQYF. The CDR3 DNA reads as TGTGCCAGCACGACCAGGGGTCGACTCTACACTGGAGTCTACGAGCAGTACTTC.